The entry below gives a single TCR beta chain sequence along with its context. Its matching antigen is unknown. This sample includes further DNA sequences coding for the same CDR3. This specimen comes from a study of PD-1 blockade in classical Hodgkin lymphoma. Study in general: Patients were given intravenous nivolumab, 3 mg/kg, every 2 weeks.

TCRdb's copy holds only in-frame clones and misses some; the assay was immunoSEQ multiplex PCR. The table records roughly 20,000 clones, about 73% of them present only once. Regarding the study as a whole: Newly diagnosed patients were reported to exhibit reduced baseline TCR diversity relative to healthy donors.

This CDR3 spans 15 amino acids. The V and J ends lost 6 bases and 2 bases, in that order; junction bases with no gene match: 4. Germline assignment: CDR1 SNHLY and CDR2 FYNNEI. Relapse after autologous stem cell transplantation occurred in every patient, and brentuximab vedotin exposure varied. This specimen consisted of peripheral blood mononuclear cells (PBMCs), obtained before the second cycle of nivolumab. The chain combines TRBV2 with TRBJ1-5, with 10 bases aligning to TRBD1. This receptor was identified in a human donor with classical Hodgkin lymphoma. CDR3 region: CASRRTGGGNQPQHF. The CDR3 DNA sequence: TGTGCCAGCAGAAGGACAGGGGGAGGCAATCAGCCCCAGCATTTT.